A selection of T cell receptor beta chains follows, all from one sample in a study of blood T cell repertoires in COVID-19. Clones were sequenced by immunoSEQ multiplex PCR, and TCRdb holds only the in-frame ones, with some missing. This sample has fewer than 85,000 clones; over 75% occur once, and the top ten carry around 6.1%. The specimen was peripheral blood. These receptors all come from a man in his forties or fifties with active COVID-19. Both conserved end residues are part of each CDR3. A D gene is named only where the DNA matches it firmly.

v_gene	j_gene	d_gene	CDR3nt	CDR3aa
TRBV12-1	TRBJ2-1	.	TGTGCCAGCAGCCCCAAACCCGGGTACAATGAGCAGTTCTTC	CASSPKPGYNEQFF
TRBV2	TRBJ2-2	TRBD1	TGTGCCAGCAGGAAGGACAGGGCCAACACCGGGGAGCTGTTTTTT	CASRKDRANTGELFF
TRBV7-2	TRBJ1-5	.	TGTGCCAGCAGCATAGGAATGGGACTGGGATCTCAGCCCCAGCATTTT	CASSIGMGLGSQPQHF
TRBV5-6	TRBJ2-6	TRBD1	TGTGCCAGCAGCTTGGGGGGGACAGGGTGGTCTTCTGGGGCCAACGTCCTGACTTTC	CASSLGGTGWSSGANVLTF
TRBV21-1	TRBJ2-1	.	TGTGCCAGCAGCCCAAGGAGGACTAGCGGGGGTGTCTCCTACAATGAGCAGTTCTTC	CASSPRRTSGGVSYNEQFF
TRBV6-2/TRBV6-3	TRBJ2-2	.	TGTGCCAGCAGTTATACTAGGGTCAACACCGGGGAGCTGTTTTTT	CASSYTRVNTGELFF
TRBV12-3/TRBV12-4	TRBJ2-5	.	TGTGCCAGCAGCCCACAAGAGACCCAGTACTTC	CASSPQETQYF
TRBV4-2	TRBJ2-3	TRBD2	TGTGCCAGCAGCCAAGATGGGACGGGGGGTCCAGATACGCAGTATTTT	CASSQDGTGGPDTQYF
TRBV9	TRBJ2-7	TRBD2	TGTGCCAGCAGCATAGGGGAGGGAGGTTCCTACGAGCAGTACTTC	CASSIGEGGSYEQYF
TRBV12-3/TRBV12-4	TRBJ2-1	.	TGTGCCAGCAGTTTAATAATCCTCGATGAGCAGTTCTTC	CASSLIILDEQFF
TRBV6-2/TRBV6-3	TRBJ2-2	TRBD1	TGTGCCAGCAGTTACGACAGGGGGCAAACCGGGGAGCTGTTTTTT	CASSYDRGQTGELFF
TRBV5-1	TRBJ1-4	.	TGCGCCAGCAGCTCGGGTGCCGGCTATAATGAAAAACTGTTTTTT	CASSSGAGYNEKLFF
TRBV4-3	TRBJ2-2	.	TGCGCCAGCAGCCAAGTAGCGGCCCCAGGCGGGGAGCTGTTTTTT	CASSQVAAPGGELFF
TRBV7-3	TRBJ1-2	TRBD1	TGTGCCAGCAGCTCGCGGCCGTGGGGGACAGGCGATGGCTACACCTTC	CASSSRPWGTGDGYTF
TRBV18	TRBJ2-5	.	TGTGCCAGCTCATATTATCGTAGGGGCGAGACCCAGTACTTC	CASSYYRRGETQYF
TRBV4-3	TRBJ1-4	.	TGCGCCAGCAGCCTCCTGGGTGCGGGAGGAGAAAAACTGTTTTTT	CASSLLGAGGEKLFF